This T cell receptor (beta chain) was profiled in a study of post-analysis software for immune sequencing data. To note about this clonotype: Antigen unknown.

Unique molecular identifiers were carried by the TCR beta cDNA libraries. TCRdb re-analysed the PCR reads in MiXCR, keeping a single row per CDR3 protein. This table has about 540,000 distinct CDR3 sequences, 34% appearing once. Study findings and constraints: Patients had higher frequencies than controls of about five TRBV segments, including TRBV5-6, TRBV5-1 and TRBV20-1.

V was shortened by 0 bases and J by 1 base, with 11 bases between the two germline ends. Germline CDR1 reads ENHRY; CDR2 reads SYGVKD. The CDR3 sequence is 16 residues long. The gene calls are TRBV10-3 and TRBJ2-3; D possibly matches TRBD1 or TRBD2 (6 bases each). Sequencing input: blood. The receptor's source is a girl under 18 with multiple sclerosis. The CDR3: CAISESRGAGTDTQYF. The CDR3 nucleotides are TGTGCCATCAGTGAGTCAAGGGGGGCCGGCACAGATACGCAGTATTTT.